Listed below are T cell receptor beta chains from one sample, sequenced in a study of tumor and adjacent non-tumor tissue in lung cancer. TCRdb processed the multiplex PCR reads anew with MiXCR; each CDR3 protein has one entry. This table has about 200,000 distinct CDR3 sequences, about 76% appearing once. Sequencing input: lung tumor tissue. The origin of the receptors is a man in his 60s with non-small cell lung cancer. CDR3s include the opening cysteine and the closing phenylalanine or tryptophan. D genes are given only for firm matches. Size is stated for part of the rows, as once, few or many counts, or as a class when the clone is expanded.

D gene	V gene	J gene	clone size	CDR3 DNA	CDR3 protein
TRBD1	TRBV20-1	TRBJ2-7	many	TGCAGTGCGCCGTTGGGACAGGGGGCTTCCTACGAGCAGTACTTC	CSAPLGQGASYEQYF
.	TRBV6-5	TRBJ1-1	.	TGTGCCAGTAGGCGATGGGAGGGTCAAGGTGAAGCTCTCTTT	CASRRWEGQGEALF
.	TRBV20-1	TRBJ2-3	.	TGCAGTGCACCAGGAGGGGGCGCAATAGATACGCAGTATTTT	CSAPGGGAIDTQYF
.	TRBV6-2/TRBV6-3	TRBJ2-5	few	TGTGCCAGCAGCCACGCAGGGCGAGAGACCCAGTACTTC	CASSHAGRETQYF
.	TRBV11-3	TRBJ2-7	.	TGTGACATCACCGATTCGATCTTGCAGTACTTC	CDITDSILQYF
TRBD2	TRBV4-2	TRBJ2-3	.	TGTGCCATCAACCAAGACCATGCGGGGGAGCAACAGTATTTT	CAINQDHAGEQQYF
.	TRBV25-1	TRBJ2-6	.	TGTGCCAGCACCCTACGGGGCCTGGGGGCCAACGTCCTGACTTTC	CASTLRGLGANVLTF
.	TRBV20-1	TRBJ1-1	.	TGCAGTGCCAAGAGGGGCTTGATCACTGAAGCTTTCTTT	CSAKRGLITEAFF
TRBD1	TRBV5-4	TRBJ1-1	.	TGTGCCAACAGCCTAGGGGGCTTAGTAGGAACTGAAGCTTTCTTT	CANSLGGLVGTEAFF
.	TRBV20-1	TRBJ2-1	.	TGCAGTGATACCGGGGCAAGGGCGGGGCCCTCCTACAATGAGCAGTTCTTC	CSDTGARAGPSYNEQFF
TRBD2	TRBV11-2	TRBJ2-2	.	TGTGCCAGCAGCTTAGCTAGCGGGGGGATGAACAACGGGGAGCTGTTTTTT	CASSLASGGMNNGELFF
TRBD1	TRBV11-1	TRBJ2-1	.	TGTACCAGCAACTTAGCTTGGGACAGGGGGCTTAGTCGAAGCTCCTACAATGAGCAGTTCTTC	CTSNLAWDRGLSRSSYNEQFF
TRBD2	TRBV6-6	TRBJ2-1	many	TGTGCCAGCAGTTACTTTTTGGCCGGGACTAGCGGCAATGAGCAGTTCTTC	CASSYFLAGTSGNEQFF
TRBD1	TRBV11-2	TRBJ2-6	.	TGTGCCAGCAGCTTAGTTCCAAAGGACAGGCCCGTTGGGGCCAACGTCCTGATTTTC	CASSLVPKDRPVGANVLIF
.	TRBV7-8	TRBJ2-5	.	TGTACCAGCAGCTCAGGACCCCAGGGTTACCAAGAGACCCAGTACTTC	CTSSSGPQGYQETQYF
.	TRBV20-1	TRBJ1-1	.	TGCAGTGCTACCCTAAGGGTATTGAACACTGAAGCTTTCTTT	CSATLRVLNTEAFF
.	TRBV12-3/TRBV12-4	TRBJ2-3	.	TGTGCCAGCAGCTTTCTAGCCGCCACAGATGCGCAGTATTTT	CASSFLAATDAQYF
TRBD2	TRBV24-1	TRBJ2-1	.	TGTGCCACCAGTGAAGTGACTAGCGGGAGCTCCTACAATAAGCAGTTCTTC	CATSEVTSGSSYNKQFF
TRBD2	TRBV19	TRBJ2-1	few	TGTGCCAGTAGTCCCGGGACTAGCGGGGCTGGGGGTGAGCAGTTCTTC	CASSPGTSGAGGEQFF
TRBD2	TRBV6-5	TRBJ2-1	few	TGTGCCAGCAGTCAAAGAGGGAGAGTGCAGAGCGGGAGGGCCGGTAATGAGCAGTTCTTC	CASSQRGRVQSGRAGNEQFF
.	TRBV11-2	TRBJ2-7	.	TGTGCCAGCAGCTCGAGGACAGCAGTGAGTGTATACGAGCAGTACTTC	CASSSRTAVSVYEQYF
.	TRBV5-8	TRBJ1-6	.	TGTGCCAGCAGCCCGTACCGGAGTGGCAATTCACCCTTCCACTTT	CASSPYRSGNSPFHF
.	TRBV4-1	TRBJ2-7	once	TGCGCCAGCAGCCCGCAGACTGGCGGGATTTACGAGCAGTACTTC	CASSPQTGGIYEQYF
.	TRBV20-1	TRBJ2-7	.	TGCAGTGCTAGAGAGTTTGACAGTCCCTCTCTCGAGCATTACTTC	CSAREFDSPSLEHYF
TRBD2	TRBV20-1	TRBJ2-1	.	TGCAGTGCTAGAGGCGACGTAGCGGGAGGGGATGAGCAGTTCTTC	CSARGDVAGGDEQFF
.	TRBV10-2	TRBJ2-7	few	TGCGCCAGCAGTGAAGGCGGGAACTCCTACGAGCAGTACTTC	CASSEGGNSYEQYF
TRBD1	TRBV20-1	TRBJ2-1	.	TGCAGTGCTAGTACAGGGGTCAATGAGCAGTTCTTC	CSASTGVNEQFF
.	TRBV4-1	TRBJ2-7	.	TGCACCAGCAGCCGAGATCCTTTGGGGGGAGCCTACTCCTACGAGCAGTACTTC	CTSSRDPLGGAYSYEQYF
.	TRBV6-5	TRBJ1-1	.	TGTGCCAGCAGTTTTGCGGGAAACGCTGAAGCTTTCTTT	CASSFAGNAEAFF
.	TRBV10-3	TRBJ2-1	.	TGTGCCATCAATGAGCCCGGGAGAAGAAGCAATGAGCAGTTCTTC	CAINEPGRRSNEQFF
TRBD2	TRBV20-1	TRBJ2-7	.	TGCAGTGCTGCTTCCGGCACTAGCGGTCTGAGGGGGCAGTACTTC	CSAASGTSGLRGQYF
.	TRBV29-1	TRBJ2-2	.	TGCAGCGCCCGGGAGAACAACGGGAGGCTGTTTTTT	CSARENNGRLFF
.	TRBV20-1	TRBJ1-4	few	TGCAGTGCTAGGGACCCGAGGCCAGGGTCTAATGAAAAACTGTTTTTT	CSARDPRPGSNEKLFF
.	TRBV11-2	TRBJ2-3	.	TGTGGCAGCAGCTTAGTCGGGGGATTTAGCACAGATACGCAGTATTTT	CGSSLVGGFSTDTQYF
.	TRBV28	TRBJ2-2	.	TGTGCCAGCAGTTTATGGGCTCAATTAGGGGCCGTGAACAACGGGGAGCTGTTTTTT	CASSLWAQLGAVNNGELFF
TRBD1	TRBV12-3/TRBV12-4	TRBJ1-4	few	TGTGCCAGCAGTTTAGGTAGGGGGCATGAAAAACTGTTTTTT	CASSLGRGHEKLFF
TRBD2	TRBV6-6	TRBJ2-7	.	TGTGCCAGGAGTTACGGAGGGACTAGTACGGAGCAGAACTTC	CARSYGGTSTEQNF
TRBD2	TRBV29-1	TRBJ2-7	.	TGCAGTGTAACGGTAGCGGGAACCGGCAAGCAGTACTTC	CSVTVAGTGKQYF
.	TRBV20-1	TRBJ1-2	.	TGCAGTGCGTCAGATAACTATGGCCACATCTTC	CSASDNYGHIF
.	TRBV11-2	TRBJ2-2	.	TGTGCCAGCAGCTTAATGGGGAGGGACACCGGGGAGCTGTTATTT	CASSLMGRDTGELLF
.	TRBV4-2	TRBJ2-7	.	TGTGTCAGCAGCCCATCCTGGGCCAGTGACGGCGGGACGTACGAGCAGTACTTC	CVSSPSWASDGGTYEQYF
TRBD2	TRBV5-1	TRBJ2-1	few	TGCGCCAGCAGCTTCGGACTAGCGGGAAACAATGAGCAGTTCTTC	CASSFGLAGNNEQFF
TRBD1	TRBV11-2	TRBJ2-7	.	TGTGCCAGCAGCCGATACGGGACAGGGAGTATCGAGCAGTACTTC	CASSRYGTGSIEQYF
TRBD2	TRBV7-9	TRBJ2-3	.	TGTGTCAGCAGCTTAGATCTAGCGGGAGTCGGCACAGATACGCAGTATTTT	CVSSLDLAGVGTDTQYF
.	TRBV29-1	TRBJ2-7	many	TGCAGCGTTGTCCATCACAGCTCGTACGAGCAGTACTTC	CSVVHHSSYEQYF
.	TRBV4-3	TRBJ2-1	.	TGCACCAGCAGCCAAGGGGATCAGGGAGTGCCCAGCGATGAGCAGTTCTTC	CTSSQGDQGVPSDEQFF
.	TRBV12-3/TRBV12-4	TRBJ1-5	many	TGTGCCAGCAGTTTCCTAATCCAGCCCCAGCATTTT	CASSFLIQPQHF
.	TRBV20-1	TRBJ2-7	.	TGCAGTGCTAGAGGGGCTGGGGGCATTCACGAGCAGTACTTC	CSARGAGGIHEQYF
.	TRBV30	TRBJ2-7	.	TGTGCCTGGAGACCCGACACGGTCTCATACGAGCAGTACTTC	CAWRPDTVSYEQYF
TRBD1	TRBV12-3/TRBV12-4	TRBJ1-2	.	TGTGCCAGGAGCACACCGGGACAGGAGGACTACACCTTC	CARSTPGQEDYTF
.	TRBV11-2	TRBJ2-3	once	TGTGCCAGCAGCCCAGTCGGGAGATTTAGCACAGATACGCAGTATTTT	CASSPVGRFSTDTQYF
.	TRBV11-2	TRBJ2-7	.	TGTGCCAGCAGCTTTACGGGGGGCGCAGTCTCCGAGCAGTACTTC	CASSFTGGAVSEQYF
.	TRBV28	TRBJ1-5	.	TGTGCCAGCAGTTTAGGGTGTGCAGACAATCAGCCCCAGCATTTT	CASSLGCADNQPQHF
TRBD2	TRBV12-3/TRBV12-4	TRBJ2-5	.	TGTGCCAGCAGTTTGGGACTGGAGCGGGAGGAACAAGAGACCCAGTACTTC	CASSLGLEREEQETQYF
TRBD2	TRBV30	TRBJ2-1	.	TGTGCCTGGAGTACAGTAGCGGGGAACAATGAGCAGTTCTTC	CAWSTVAGNNEQFF
.	TRBV5-1	TRBJ2-2	.	TGCGCCAGCGAGGTGCAGGGGAACACCGGAGAGCTGTTTTTT	CASEVQGNTGELFF
.	TRBV29-1	TRBJ1-1	.	TGCAGCGTTGAAGAAGTGATGAACACTGAAGCTTTCTTT	CSVEEVMNTEAFF
TRBD1	TRBV6-1	TRBJ1-5	.	TGTGCCAGCAGTCGTCAGGGGGCTGGTCATCAGCCCCGGCATTTT	CASSRQGAGHQPRHF